The 22 T cell receptor beta chains in this list originate from one sample, sequenced in a study of blood T cell repertoires in COVID-19. The method was immunoSEQ multiplex PCR; TCRdb's version includes in-frame clones alone and lacks a portion of them. The repertoire consists of hundreds of thousands of clones, with 70% to 85% occurring once and the leading ten covering about 2%. The sample was peripheral blood. These receptors originate from a woman aged 80 or over with acute or convalescent COVID-19.

The V and J genes are TRBV2 and TRBJ2-7, with 15 bases matching TRBD2. CDR1 SNHLY and CDR2 FYNNEI come from the germline V gene. With V trimmed by 6 bases and J by 0 bases, 12 bases remained unmatched. CDR3 length: 19 residues. The CDR3 nucleotides are TGTGCCAGCAGGACCTCCGGGACTAGCGGGAGGCAAAGCTCCTACGAGCAGTACTTC. This sequence encodes CASRTSGTSGRQSSYEQYF.

The gene calls are TRBV19 and TRBJ1-5, with 8 bases matching TRBD1. The CDR3 sequence is 17 residues long. The J segment lost 5 bases and the V segment lost 3 bases, leaving 12 bases of the junction unmatched. Germline-derived CDR1 and CDR2 are LNHDA and SQIVND (reference sequence). The CDR3 region has the DNA TGTGCCAGTAGTATCCCGAAATATACGACAGGGGATCAGCCCCAGCATTTT. Protein: CASSIPKYTTGDQPQHF.

J is TRBJ2-5 and V is TRBV7-8, with TRBD2 matching 7 bases. Germline trimming cut 1 base from V and 5 bases from J; bases unmatched to any gene: 10. CDR3 length: 16 residues. Per germline, CDR1 SGHVS and CDR2 FQNEAQ. CDR3 in amino acids: CASSLDLAGVRETQYF. The CDR3, as DNA: TGTGCCAGCAGCTTAGATTTGGCGGGAGTTCGGGAGACCCAGTACTTC.

V is TRBV2 and J is TRBJ2-6; D is uncertain. The ends were cut back, 3 bases at V and 2 bases at J, with 8 bases in the middle. This CDR3 has 15 residues. The V gene's germline CDR1 is SNHLY and CDR2 FYNNEI. This chain's CDR3 is CASSDNRAGANVLTF. In nucleotides, the CDR3 is TGTGCCAGCAGTGATAACCGGGCTGGGGCCAACGTCCTGACTTTC.

The chain links TRBV19 to TRBJ1-5, with TRBD1 as a possible D gene (6 bases). V lost 3 bases and J 2 bases, leaving 17 bases between the germline ends. The CDR3 length is 17 residues. From germline, CDR1 is LNHDA and CDR2 SQIVND (reference sequence). CDR3 in DNA: TGTGCCAGTAGTATGTCCATGAGGGCAGGGGGCAATCAGCCCCAGCATTTT. It specifies CASSMSMRAGGNQPQHF.

The J gene is TRBJ2-7, the V gene TRBV5-1, with D perhaps TRBD1 (6 bases). This CDR3 has 15 residues. V gave up 0 bases and J gave up 4 bases, with 14 bases separating them. CDR1 is SGHRS and CDR2 is YFSETQ in the germline V gene. The chain's CDR3 is CASSLARGPPYEQYF. CDR3 nucleotide sequence: TGCGCCAGCAGCTTGGCCAGGGGACCCCCTTACGAGCAGTACTTC.

This clone was detected only a few times. The chain is built from TRBV7-2 and TRBJ2-5, with D possibly being TRBD1 (6 bases). The CDR3 spans 13 residues. Trimming shortened V by 3 bases and J by 6 bases, and 11 bases separated the two germline ends. Germline V gene lookup returns CDR1 SGHTA and CDR2 FQGNSA. The CDR3 sequence: CASSLAGAKTQYF. The CDR3 DNA is TGTGCCAGCAGCTTGGCAGGGGCCAAGACCCAGTACTTC.

The chain joins TRBV7-2 to TRBJ2-1; possible D gene TRBD2, 6 bases. V gave up 7 bases and J gave up 11 bases, with 18 bases separating them. The germline V gene encodes CDR1 SGHTA and CDR2 FQGNSA. This CDR3 region has 13 residues. CDR3 coding DNA: TGTGCCAGCACCCTTTTTGCCGGGACTCAGCAGTTCTTC. Its protein product is CASTLFAGTQQFF.

This chain uses TRBV7-9 with TRBJ2-5; 14 bases fit TRBD2. With V trimmed by 5 bases and J by 6 bases, 8 bases remained unmatched. The CDR3 sequence is 16 residues long. From germline, CDR1 is SEHNR and CDR2 FQNEAQ (reference sequence). CDR3 nucleotide sequence: TGTGCCAGCAGCCGTTCCGGGACTAGCGGGAGTAAGACCCAGTACTTC. Residues: CASSRSGTSGSKTQYF.

The chain is built from TRBV20-1 and TRBJ1-1; no clear D gene. The CDR3 contains 14 residues. Looked up from germline, CDR1 is DFQATT and CDR2 is SNEGSKA (reference sequence). The V gene lost 3 bases and the J gene lost 1 base, with 12 bases spanning the gap. DNA for the CDR3: TGCAGTGCTAGTAATAACAGTCCGAACACTGAAGCTTTCTTT. Its translation: CSASNNSPNTEAFF.

The rearrangement links TRBV7-2 to TRBJ1-1; maybe TRBD1 (6 bases). The CDR3 has 18 residues. CDR1 SGHTA and CDR2 FQGNSA come from the germline V gene. Trimming shortened V by 2 bases and J by 0 bases, and 19 bases separated the two germline ends. This chain's CDR3 is CASSLHRMPGQMNTEAFF. The CDR3, as DNA: TGTGCCAGCAGCTTACACAGAATGCCGGGACAAATGAACACTGAAGCTTTCTTT.

The chain couples TRBV4-1 to TRBJ1-3; D unresolved. The CDR3 is 19 residues long. Germline loops: CDR1 MGHRA, CDR2 YSYEKL. The V end was cut by 1 base, the J end by 0 bases, with 19 bases between. CDR3 amino acids: CASSQVIPSGFDSGNTIYF. The CDR3 nucleotides are TGCGCCAGCAGCCAAGTTATTCCGTCGGGGTTTGACTCTGGAAACACCATATATTTT.

This chain uses TRBV28 with TRBJ1-1; D is undetermined. With 3 bases removed from V and 6 bases from J, the gap between germline ends came to 11 bases. This CDR3 is 13 amino acids long. The germline V gene has CDR1 MDHEN and CDR2 SYDVKM. DNA of the CDR3: TGTGCCAGCAGTTTGCAGACTAAGCCTGAAGCTTTCTTT. This sequence encodes CASSLQTKPEAFF. The full variable domain, in which reference TRBV28 and TRBJ1-1 provide the parts outside the CDR3, is DVKVTQSSRYLVKRTGEKVFLECVQDMDHENMFWYRQDPGLGLRLIYFSYDVKMKEKGDIPEGYSVSREKKERFSLILESASTNQTSMYLCASSLQTKPEAFFGQGTRLTVV.

This rearrangement joins TRBV5-1 to TRBJ2-5; 8 bases align to TRBD1. CDR1 and CDR2 (germline): SGHRS, YFSETQ. V lost 0 bases to trimming and J lost 5 bases; unmatched junction nucleotides: 9. The CDR3 consists of 16 residues. The CDR3 sequence: CASSLGLRGPGETQYF. The CDR3 region has the DNA TGCGCCAGCAGCTTGGGGCTCAGGGGGCCGGGCGAGACCCAGTACTTC. The full variable domain, with the rest looked up from reference TRBV5-1 and TRBJ2-5, is KAGVTQTPRYLIKTRGQQVTLSCSPISGHRSVSWYQQTPGQGLQFLFEYFSETQRNKGNFPGRFSGRQFSNSRSEMNVSTLELGDSALYLCASSLGLRGPGETQYFGPGTRLLVL.

V and J are TRBV7-8 and TRBJ2-5; D gene unclear. Germline CDR1 SGHVS, CDR2 FQNEAQ. The CDR3 totals 13 residues. V lost 1 base to trimming and J lost 1 base, with 4 bases between them. This CDR3 reads CASSLDSQETQYF. The CDR3 DNA sequence: TGTGCCAGCAGCTTAGACAGCCAAGAGACCCAGTACTTC.

This clone was detected only once. This sequence joins TRBV3-1 (or the pseudogene TRBV3-2) and TRBJ2-5; 10 positions match TRBD1. The CDR3 runs 16 residues. CDR1 is LGHDT and CDR2 is YNNKEL in the germline V gene (reference sequence). V lost 4 bases, J lost 4 bases, and 9 bases stayed unmatched. The CDR3 sequence is CASSLRDRGDLETQYF. For the CDR3, the DNA is TGTGCCAGCAGCCTCCGGGACAGGGGCGATTTAGAGACCCAGTACTTC.

V usage is TRBV18 and J usage is TRBJ1-1; 9 bases line up with TRBD1. V was clipped by 5 bases and J by 4 bases; unmatched bases: 2. This CDR3 contains 13 residues. Germline CDR1 is KGHSH and CDR2 is LQKENI. CDR3 protein: CASSTGGGTEAFF. CDR3 DNA sequence: TGTGCCAGCTCAACAGGGGGCGGCACTGAAGCTTTCTTT. Full variable domain (missing parts from reference TRBV18 and TRBJ1-1): NAGVMQNPRHLVRRRGQEARLRCSPMKGHSHVYWYRQLPEEGLKFMVYLQKENIIDESGMPKERFSAEFPKEGPSILRIQQVVRGDSAAYFCASSTGGGTEAFFGQGTRLTVV.

The chain uses TRBV19 and TRBJ1-2, with D unclear. The CDR3 spans 13 residues. Germline V gene lookup returns CDR1 LNHDA and CDR2 SQIVND (reference sequence). Trimming pared 3 bases from V and 8 bases from J, leaving 13 bases between. CDR3 nucleotides: TGTGCCAGTAGTATTCACGGGGTGCAGGGCTACACCTTC. Translating gives CASSIHGVQGYTF.

The rearrangement joins TRBV3-1 (or the pseudogene TRBV3-2) to TRBJ2-1; 7 bases agree with TRBD2. Losses at the gene ends were 1 base for V and 7 bases for J; bases not matched to a gene: 4. This CDR3 spans 14 amino acids. In germline, CDR1 is LGHDT, CDR2 YNNKEL (reference sequence). In nucleotides, the CDR3 is TGTGCCAGCAGCCAAGCGGGAGGTACGAATGAGCAGTTCTTC. Its protein product is CASSQAGGTNEQFF.

The rearrangement uses TRBV6-4 and TRBJ2-4; 11 bases fit TRBD2. J gave up 6 bases and V 7 bases, and 8 bases lay outside the gene matches. Germline assignment: CDR1 MRHNA and CDR2 SNTAGT. The CDR3 extends over 15 amino acids. The CDR3 is CASTWLSGGGNIQYF. In DNA, the CDR3 is TGTGCCAGCACCTGGCTTAGCGGGGGGGGAAACATTCAGTACTTC.

V gene TRBV29-1 combines with J gene TRBJ2-5; D is unresolved. The V gene's germline CDR1 is SQVTM and CDR2 ANQGSEA. This CDR3 has 13 residues. V was cut by 4 bases and J by 5 bases, with 14 bases left in between. The CDR3 region has the DNA TGCAGCGTTGGAAAAGCGAATACGGAGACCCAGTACTTC. It translates to CSVGKANTETQYF. The complete variable domain, with remaining parts taken from reference TRBV29-1 and TRBJ2-5, reads SAVISQKPSRDICQRGTSLTIQCQVDSQVTMMFWYRQQPGQSLTLIATANQGSEATYESGFVIDKFPISRPNLTFSTLTVSNMSPEDSSIYLCSVGKANTETQYFGPGTRLLVL.

The sample holds one count of this clone. The chain employs TRBV9 and TRBJ2-2; no definite D call. In germline, CDR1 is SGDLS, CDR2 YYNGEE. There are 15 residues in the CDR3. V shed 0 bases and J shed 2 bases, with 8 bases lying between them. DNA for the CDR3: TGTGCCAGCAGCGTAGGCCACTATAACACCGGGGAGCTGTTTTTT. This encodes CASSVGHYNTGELFF.